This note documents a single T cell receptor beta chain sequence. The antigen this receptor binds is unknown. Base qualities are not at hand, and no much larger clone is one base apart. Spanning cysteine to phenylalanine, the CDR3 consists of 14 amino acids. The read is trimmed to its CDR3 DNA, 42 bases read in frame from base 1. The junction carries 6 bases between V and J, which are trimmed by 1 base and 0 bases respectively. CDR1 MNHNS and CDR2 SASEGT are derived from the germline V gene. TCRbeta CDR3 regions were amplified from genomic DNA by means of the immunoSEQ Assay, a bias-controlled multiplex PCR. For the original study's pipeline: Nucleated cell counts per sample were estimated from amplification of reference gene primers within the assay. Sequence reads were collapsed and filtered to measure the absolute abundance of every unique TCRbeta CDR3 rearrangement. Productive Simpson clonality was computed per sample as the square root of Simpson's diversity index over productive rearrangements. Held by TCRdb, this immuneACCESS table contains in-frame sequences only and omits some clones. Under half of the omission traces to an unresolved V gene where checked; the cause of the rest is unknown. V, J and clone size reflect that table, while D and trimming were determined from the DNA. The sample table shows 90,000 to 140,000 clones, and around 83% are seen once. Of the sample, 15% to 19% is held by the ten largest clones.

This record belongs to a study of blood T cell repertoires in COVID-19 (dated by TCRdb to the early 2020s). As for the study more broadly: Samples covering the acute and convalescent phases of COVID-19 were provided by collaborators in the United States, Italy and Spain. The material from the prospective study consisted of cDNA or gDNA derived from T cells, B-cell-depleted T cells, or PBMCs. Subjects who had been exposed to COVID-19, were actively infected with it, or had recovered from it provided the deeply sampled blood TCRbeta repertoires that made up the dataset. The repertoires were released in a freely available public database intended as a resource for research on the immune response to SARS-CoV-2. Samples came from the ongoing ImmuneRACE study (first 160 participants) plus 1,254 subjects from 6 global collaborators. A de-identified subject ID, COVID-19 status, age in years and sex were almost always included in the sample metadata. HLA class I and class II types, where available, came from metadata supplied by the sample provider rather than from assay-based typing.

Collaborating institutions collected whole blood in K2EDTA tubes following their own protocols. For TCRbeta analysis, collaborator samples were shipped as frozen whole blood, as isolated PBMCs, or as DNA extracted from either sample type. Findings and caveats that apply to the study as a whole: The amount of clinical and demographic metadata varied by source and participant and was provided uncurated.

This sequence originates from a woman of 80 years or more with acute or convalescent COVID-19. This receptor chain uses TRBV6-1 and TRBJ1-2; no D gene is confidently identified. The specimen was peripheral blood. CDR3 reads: CASSEGGANYGYTF. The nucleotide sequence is TGTGCCAGCAGTGAAGGGGGAGCTAACTATGGCTACACCTTC.